The 5 T cell receptor beta chains below come from one sample, sequenced in a study of siplizumab effects on memory and regulatory T cells. Profiled with immunoSEQ multiplex PCR; TCRdb holds only in-frame clones, not every one. This table has 100,000 or so clones, 75% to 95% appearing once. The sample consisted of CD4+ T cells sorted from blood. The origin of the receptors is a human donor in good health.

The rearrangement joins TRBV5-4 to TRBJ2-6, with D perhaps being TRBD1 or TRBD2 (6 bases each). This CDR3 has 16 residues. V was pared by 2 bases and J by 2 bases, with 11 bases between. Per the germline V gene, CDR1 is SGHNT and CDR2 is YYREEE (reference sequence). The CDR3 DNA follows: TGTGCCAGCAGCTTTCCGGGGGCCACTGGGGCCAACGTCCTGACTTTC. Its protein is CASSFPGATGANVLTF.

The chain is built from TRBV28 and TRBJ2-6, with a weak D call TRBD1 (6 bases). Germline-derived CDR1 and CDR2 are MDHEN and SYDVKM. The CDR3 has 16 amino acids. Trimming stripped 6 bases from V and 4 bases from J, with 16 bases between. DNA for the CDR3: TGTGCCAGCAGCCGAATCACAGGGACCGGGGCCAACGTCCTGACTTTC. Residues: CASSRITGTGANVLTF.

J is TRBJ1-1 and V is TRBV15, with 7 positions matching TRBD1. In germline, CDR1 is LNHNV, CDR2 YYDKDF (reference sequence). Trimming took 5 bases from V and 0 from J; bases not matched to a gene: 0. The CDR3 is made up of 13 amino acids. The CDR3 loop is CATSGQVNTEAFF. CDR3 coding DNA: TGTGCCACCAGCGGACAGGTGAACACTGAAGCTTTCTTT. Full variable domain (outside the CDR3, taken from reference TRBV15 and TRBJ1-1): DAMVIQNPRYQVTQFGKPVTLSCSQTLNHNVMYWYQQKSSQAPKLLFHYYDKDFNNEADTPDNFQSRRPNTSFCFLDIRSPGLGDTAMYLCATSGQVNTEAFFGQGTRLTVV.

The V call is TRBV25-1, the J call TRBJ1-2; 8 bases match TRBD1. The CDR3 loop spans 13 amino acids. Trimming took 7 bases from V and 1 from J; bases not matched to a gene: 2. From germline, CDR1 is MGHDK and CDR2 SYGVNS. CDR3: CASTGQGNYGYTF. The CDR3 DNA reads as TGTGCCAGCACCGGACAGGGTAACTATGGCTACACCTTC.

V is TRBV11-2 and J is TRBJ2-7; TRBD1 might be the D (5 bases). This CDR3 spans 12 amino acids. The V end lost 5 bases, the J end lost 3 bases, and 8 bases lay between the germline ends. CDR1 and CDR2 from the germline V gene are SGHAT and FQNNGV. CDR3 protein: CASSTDSYEQYF. For the CDR3, the DNA is TGTGCCAGCAGCACTGACAGCTACGAGCAGTACTTC.